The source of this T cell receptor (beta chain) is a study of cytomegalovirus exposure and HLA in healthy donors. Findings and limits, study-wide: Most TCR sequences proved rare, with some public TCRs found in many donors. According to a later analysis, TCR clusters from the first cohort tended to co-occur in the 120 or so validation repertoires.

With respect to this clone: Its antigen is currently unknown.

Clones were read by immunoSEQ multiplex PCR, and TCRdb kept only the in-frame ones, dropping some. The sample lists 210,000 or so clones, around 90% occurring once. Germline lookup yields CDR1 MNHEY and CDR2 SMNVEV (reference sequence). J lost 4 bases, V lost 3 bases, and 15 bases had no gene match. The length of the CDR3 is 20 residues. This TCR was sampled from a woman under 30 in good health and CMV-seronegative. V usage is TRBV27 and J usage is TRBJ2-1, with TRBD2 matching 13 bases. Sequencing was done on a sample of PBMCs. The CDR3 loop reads CASSFFSRGLAGRSYNEQFF. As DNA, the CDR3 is TGTGCCAGCAGTTTTTTTTCTAGGGGACTAGCGGGAAGGTCGTACAATGAGCAGTTCTTC.